A single sample gave rise to the 19 T cell receptor beta chains below, sequenced in a study of blood T cell repertoires in COVID-19. The assay was immunoSEQ multiplex PCR, and TCRdb's table has in-frame clones only and misses some. The sample lists approximately 240,000 clones; 70% to 90% were seen once. What was sequenced was peripheral blood. All receptors come from a woman aged 40-49 years who had recovered from COVID-19.

This chain uses TRBV7-8 with TRBJ2-2; 7 bases align to TRBD1. The ends lost 11 bases at V and 2 bases at J; junction bases unmatched: 11. The V gene's germline CDR1 is SGHVS and CDR2 FQNEAQ. CDR3 size: 15 residues. The CDR3 loop is CAARQRQGNTGELFF. DNA of the CDR3: TGTGCCGCGAGGCAACGACAGGGCAACACCGGGGAGCTGTTTTTT.

The CDR3 coding sequence is TGTGCCAGCAGCTGGGGGGCCGGGGAGCTGTTTTTT. Translated: CASSWGAGELFF. The V and J genes are TRBV7-2 and TRBJ2-2; a possible D gene is TRBD2 (6 bases). Looked up from germline, CDR1 is SGHTA and CDR2 is FQGNSA. This CDR3 spans 12 amino acids. Trimming left V 4 bases short and J 6 bases short, with 6 bases between.

This clone came up a few times. The chain carries TRBV5-5 and TRBJ1-1; tentative D call: TRBD1 (5 bases). Germline V CDR1 and CDR2: SGHKS, YYEKEE (reference sequence). This CDR3 has 14 amino acids. Trimming took 4 bases from V and 3 from J, leaving 13 bases between them. This CDR3 is CASSTNGGDTEAFF. The DNA of the CDR3 is TGTGCCAGCAGCACCAATGGGGGGGACACTGAAGCTTTCTTT.

The chain uses TRBV25-1 and TRBJ1-2; 8 bases align to TRBD1. Germline V gene data show CDR1 as MGHDK and CDR2 as SYGVNS. J lost 8 bases, V lost 4 bases, and 6 bases had no gene match. CDR3 size: 13 residues. The CDR3 is CASSGSGTGGYTF. In DNA form, the CDR3 reads TGTGCCAGCAGTGGGTCCGGGACAGGAGGCTACACCTTC.

The chain joins TRBV5-6 to TRBJ1-5, with D unclear. Looked up from germline, CDR1 is SGHDT and CDR2 is YYEEEE. This CDR3 spans 15 amino acids. V lost 2 bases and J lost 4, with 13 bases in between. In nucleotides, the CDR3 is TGTGCCAGCAGCTTAGGAGGGCGCGGTAATCAGCCCCAGCATTTT. This codes for CASSLGGRGNQPQHF. Based on the CDR3 plus reference TRBV5-6 and TRBJ1-5, the full variable domain is DAGVTQSPTHLIKTRGQQVTLRCSPKSGHDTVSWYQQALGQGPQFIFQYYEEEERQRGNFPDRFSGHQFPNYSSELNVNALLLGDSALYLCASSLGGRGNQPQHFGDGTRLSIL.

The CDR3 is CAISDPGRGLSYEQYF. CDR3 nucleotide sequence: TGTGCCATCAGTGACCCCGGGCGGGGACTCTCCTACGAGCAGTACTTC. This rearrangement joins TRBV10-3 to TRBJ2-7, with a possible D match to TRBD2 (6 bases). Trimming left V 3 bases short and J 0 bases short, with 15 bases between. The germline gives CDR1 ENHRY, CDR2 SYGVKD. This CDR3 comprises 16 residues.

The chain links TRBV24-1 to TRBJ1-2, with TRBD1 matching 7 bases. The CDR3 covers 16 residues. Losses at the gene ends were 3 bases for V and 0 bases for J; bases not matched to a gene: 6. Per germline, CDR1 KGHDR and CDR2 SFDVKD. The chain's CDR3 is CATSDPIGTANYGYTF. CDR3 sequence (DNA): TGTGCCACCAGTGATCCGATCGGGACAGCTAACTATGGCTACACCTTC.

In the case of this clone: The junction departs from the called germline gene at one end, perhaps through a read error. This sequence joins TRBV7-7 and TRBJ2-1; TRBD1 aligns across 8 bases. Germline CDR1 SSHAT, CDR2 FNYEAQ (reference sequence). This CDR3 spans 16 amino acids. CDR3 DNA sequence: TGTGCTAGCAGCATCGGACAGGGTGGTTCCTACAATGAGCAGTTCTTC. It yields the protein CASSIGQGGSYNEQFF.

The rearrangement joins TRBV14 to TRBJ2-5; 11 positions match TRBD1. V lost 4 bases, J lost 5 bases, and 6 bases stayed unmatched. CDR1 and CDR2 from the germline V gene are SGHDN and FVKESK. This CDR3 spans 15 amino acids. The CDR3, as DNA: TGTGCCAGCAGCCTGGGACAGGGGGTGAGGGAGACCCAGTACTTC. It translates to CASSLGQGVRETQYF.

The V gene is TRBV10-1, the J gene TRBJ2-5, with D tentatively TRBD2 (5 bases). The CDR3 runs 11 residues. Germline lookup yields CDR1 WNHNN and CDR2 SYGVQD (reference sequence). Deletions cut 6 bases from V and 3 bases from J, with 5 bases between. The DNA for the CDR3 is TGCGCCAGCAGCGGGGAAGAGACCCAGTACTTC. Translation: CASSGEETQYF.

This clone came up a few times. V gene TRBV4-3 combines with J gene TRBJ2-1, with TRBD1 matching 9 bases. The CDR3 is 16 residues long. V lost 0 bases to trimming and J lost 9 bases; unmatched junction nucleotides: 9. Germline V gene sequence: CDR1 LGHNA, CDR2 YSLEER. The CDR3 nucleotides read TGCGCCAGCAGCCAAGAAATGGGCAGGGGACAGGGTGAGCAGTTCTTC. Its protein product is CASSQEMGRGQGEQFF.

The CDR3 DNA sequence: TGTGCCAGCAGCCCTTCATCAGGAGGCTCTGGGGCCAACGTCCTGACTTTC. It yields the protein CASSPSSGGSGANVLTF. The chain carries TRBV7-2 and TRBJ2-6; tentatively, D is TRBD2 (5 bases). V was clipped by 5 bases and J by 0 bases, with 14 bases between them. The CDR3 is made up of 17 amino acids. Germline V CDR1 and CDR2: SGHTA, FQGNSA.

The rearrangement joins TRBV7-3 to TRBJ2-7; 7 bases agree with TRBD1. Looked up from germline, CDR1 is SGHTA and CDR2 is FQGTGA. V gave up 5 bases and J gave up 5 bases; unmatched junction bases: 6. The CDR3 length is 13 residues. The CDR3 DNA reads as TGTGCCAGCAGCACAGAACAGGGGCACGAGCAGTACTTC. This encodes CASSTEQGHEQYF.

The sample holds one count of this clone. CDR3 in amino acids: CATSEPGRSSTDTQYF. The CDR3 DNA sequence: TGTGCCACCAGTGAGCCCGGGAGGTCTAGCACAGATACGCAGTATTTT. The chain has TRBV24-1 and TRBJ2-3, with 7 bases fitting TRBD2. V gave up 4 bases and J gave up 0 bases; unmatched junction bases: 6. This CDR3 has 16 amino acids. Germline lookup yields CDR1 KGHDR and CDR2 SFDVKD.

J is TRBJ1-4 and V is TRBV30; 7 nucleotides line up with TRBD1. This CDR3 comprises 15 residues. From germline, CDR1 is GTSNPN and CDR2 SVGIG (reference sequence). Losses at the gene ends were 0 bases for V and 4 bases for J; bases not matched to a gene: 5. CDR3 nucleotides: TGTGCCTGGAGTGTTTGGGGACAGATTAATGAAAAACTGTTTTTT. Its translation is CAWSVWGQINEKLFF.

This chain links TRBV10-3 with TRBJ2-7, with D maybe TRBD2 (7 bases). V gave up 2 bases and J gave up 8 bases, with 16 bases separating them. Germline V gives CDR1 ENHRY, CDR2 SYGVKD. CDR3 length: 14 residues. CDR3 bases: TGTGCCATCAGTGAGGTGGGAGGGGGTTCGAAGCAGTACTTC. The encoded protein is CAISEVGGGSKQYF.

The chain employs TRBV7-2 and TRBJ2-7; possible D gene TRBD2, 6 bases. Germline CDR1 reads SGHTA; CDR2 reads FQGNSA. This CDR3 has 13 residues. V lost 0 bases, J lost 7 bases, and 10 bases lay in between. The CDR3 region has the DNA TGTGCCAGCAGCTTAGCGGGAGGTAGGGAGCAGTACTTC. Protein sequence: CASSLAGGREQYF.

The V gene is TRBV14, the J gene TRBJ2-2; 9 bases map to TRBD1. Germline V gene data show CDR1 as SGHDN and CDR2 as FVKESK. This CDR3 contains 16 residues. After removal of 4 bases from V and 4 bases from J, the junction contained 7 bases not matched to a gene. The CDR3 spells CASSPTGGGPTGELFF. The CDR3 DNA is TGTGCCAGCAGCCCGACAGGGGGAGGGCCCACCGGGGAGCTGTTTTTT.

The rearrangement links TRBV18 to TRBJ2-7; TRBD2 matches 7 bases. CDR1 and CDR2 (germline): KGHSH, LQKENI. The J segment lost 6 bases and the V segment lost 3 bases, leaving 11 bases of the junction unmatched. The CDR3 totals 15 residues. CDR3 in DNA: TGTGCCAGCTCACCGACAGTGGGCTGGACTAGCGAGCAGTACTTC. This sequence encodes CASSPTVGWTSEQYF.